The next 8 T cell receptor beta chains were all read from a single sample in a study of OX40 agonist ivuxolimab in advanced cancers. TCRdb's table, derived via immunoSEQ multiplex PCR, lists solely in-frame clones and lacks some. The profile shows 70,000 to 75,000 clones, around 80% of them singletons. The input for sequencing was CD4+ or CD8+ T cells sorted from blood, taken in a trial of the OX40 agonist ivuxolimab. Source of these receptors: an adult with an advanced solid tumor such as melanoma, head and neck, liver or kidney cancer.

This chain links TRBV9 with TRBJ2-3; a possible D gene is TRBD2 (5 bases). The CDR3 sequence is 17 residues long. Germline lookup yields CDR1 SGDLS and CDR2 YYNGEE. Trimming left V 3 bases short and J 4 bases short, with 21 bases between. The CDR3 bases are TGTGCCAGCAGCGCCCGGGCGGGTCGAATATTCCCAGATACGCAGTATTTT. It translates to CASSARAGRIFPDTQYF.

The chain is built from TRBV28 and TRBJ1-1; no definite D call. Germline lookup yields CDR1 MDHEN and CDR2 SYDVKM. The CDR3 is made up of 11 amino acids. V was trimmed by 11 bases and J by 3 bases, leaving 10 bases between them. The CDR3 reads CAGTLHTEAFF. CDR3 DNA sequence: TGTGCCGGCACGCTGCACACTGAAGCTTTCTTT.

CDR3 nucleotides: TGTGCCGTTACACAGGGGAATTCTGGAAACACCATATATTTT. This sequence encodes CAVTQGNSGNTIYF. The rearrangement uses TRBV15 and TRBJ1-3; 7 bases fit TRBD1. The CDR3 has 14 amino acids. CDR1 and CDR2 from the germline V gene are LNHNV and YYDKDF (reference sequence). V was clipped by 11 bases and J by 1 base; unmatched bases: 8.

The rearrangement links TRBV6-5 to TRBJ2-7; 7 bases agree with TRBD2. Germline V lookup: CDR1 MNHEY, CDR2 SVGAGI. V shed 4 bases, J shed 6 bases, and the junction held 12 bases outside the gene matches. The CDR3 length is 15 residues. CDR3 DNA: TGTGCCAGCAGTTCCCCTGGGGGGGTCTCTTTCGAGCAGTACTTC. This encodes CASSSPGGVSFEQYF.

The genes are TRBV7-6 and TRBJ2-3, with TRBD1 matching 9 bases. CDR1 is SGHVS and CDR2 is FNYEAQ in the germline V gene. CDR3 length: 15 amino acids. The junction had 8 bases not matched to a gene; V was cut back by 6 bases and J by 4 bases. CDR3 DNA sequence: TGTGCCAGCAGGAGGACAGGGGAATATGCAGATACGCAGTATTTT. Its protein product is CASRRTGEYADTQYF.

V and J are TRBV6-1 and TRBJ2-7, with D uncertain. The V end was cut by 5 bases, the J end by 6 bases, with 14 bases between. CDR1 is MNHNS, CDR2 SASEGT, per germline. The CDR3 has 13 amino acids. CDR3 loop: CASSFYEMSEQYF. The CDR3 DNA reads as TGTGCCAGCAGTTTCTACGAAATGAGCGAGCAGTACTTC.

This clone is classed as medium-sized (0.01 to 0.1%). The chain couples TRBV13 to TRBJ2-7; 9 bases are a match to TRBD2. The CDR3 loop spans 18 amino acids. Trimming took 5 bases from V and 2 from J; bases not matched to a gene: 16. Per the germline V gene, CDR1 is PRHDT and CDR2 is FYEKMQ (reference sequence). CDR3 nucleotide sequence: TGTGCCAGCAGCCTCACCTCGATCTCGCGGGGGGGAACCTACGAGCAGTACTTC. It is translated as CASSLTSISRGGTYEQYF.

The chain couples TRBV6-4 to TRBJ2-1; D perhaps matches TRBD1 (8 bases). Germline V gives CDR1 MRHNA, CDR2 SNTAGT. V was shortened by 5 bases and J by 9 bases, with 14 bases between the two germline ends. CDR3 length equals 13 residues. This CDR3 is CASSLNRGGEQFF. DNA of the CDR3: TGTGCCAGCAGTCTGAACAGGGGGGGTGAGCAGTTCTTC.